This T cell receptor (beta chain) comes out of a study of T-cell reconstitution after alpha-beta-depleted transplantation in children. This clonotype was detected a few times. The antigen remains undetermined. Unique molecular identifiers were used to barcode this TCRbeta library. MiXCR was run by TCRdb on the PCR reads, yielding one entry per CDR3 protein. This sample yields approximately 980,000 distinct CDR3 sequences, of which about 31% are seen a single time; 28% belongs to the top ten. Findings and caveats of the study: From newly produced T cells came most of the T-cell counts and diversity one year after transplant. Surviving recipient T cells and thymic progenitors underlay high day-60 TCRbeta diversity in some patients.

The CDR3 spans 15 residues. Germline loops: CDR1 SQVTM, CDR2 ANQGSEA. V lost 7 bases, J lost 1 base, and 18 bases lay in between. The sample was PBMCs, mostly from graft donor cells, taken 360 days after TCRalphabeta/CD19-depleted stem cell transplant. The origin of this receptor is a boy under two years old who had a stem cell transplant for SCID, so the T cells may come from the graft donor. The chain combines TRBV29-1 with TRBJ2-3; the D gene is possibly TRBD1 (6 bases). CDR3 DNA: TGCAGCGCCGTTTATCGAGGACAGCGCACAGATACGCAGTATTTT. Amino acids: CSAVYRGQRTDTQYF.